The rows below give T cell receptor beta chains drawn from one sample of a study of OX40 agonist ivuxolimab in advanced cancers. Generated by immunoSEQ multiplex PCR, the TCRdb table keeps only in-frame clones and is missing some. Counted here are tens of thousands of clones, 90% to 95% occurring once; the ten biggest clones make up more than 0.35%. Sequences were derived from CD4+ or CD8+ T cells sorted from blood, sampled in a trial of the OX40 agonist ivuxolimab. These receptors were taken from an adult with an advanced solid tumor such as melanoma, head and neck, liver or kidney cancer. The CDR3 runs from the conserved cysteine through the conserved F or W. Fields, in order: D gene, clone size, J gene, V gene, CDR3 protein, CDR3 DNA. A D gene is named only where the DNA matches it firmly. Clone size, where shown, is once, few, many, or a class for clones that have expanded.

d_gene: TRBD2
abundance: .
j_gene: TRBJ2-3
v_gene: TRBV11-2
CDR3aa: CASSPGTSADTQYF
CDR3nt: TGTGCCAGCAGTCCCGGGACTAGTGCGGATACGCAGTATTTT

d_gene: .
abundance: .
j_gene: TRBJ1-2
v_gene: TRBV6-5
CDR3aa: CASSYSQDRGYTF
CDR3nt: TGTGCCAGCAGTTACTCCCAGGACCGGGGCTACACCTTC

d_gene: .
abundance: .
j_gene: TRBJ1-6
v_gene: TRBV7-2
CDR3aa: CASSLSQVSPLHF
CDR3nt: TGTGCCAGCAGCCTAAGTCAAGTCTCACCCCTCCACTTT

d_gene: TRBD2
abundance: .
j_gene: TRBJ2-5
v_gene: TRBV30
CDR3aa: CAWSERAGGFETQYF
CDR3nt: TGTGCCTGGAGTGAGCGAGCGGGGGGGTTTGAGACCCAGTACTTC

d_gene: .
abundance: .
j_gene: TRBJ1-6
v_gene: TRBV5-1
CDR3aa: CASSLGQDSPLHF
CDR3nt: TGCGCCAGCAGCTTGGGTCAGGATTCACCCCTCCACTTT

d_gene: .
abundance: .
j_gene: TRBJ2-1
v_gene: TRBV11-3
CDR3aa: CASSLGGVSSYNEQFF
CDR3nt: TGTGCCAGCAGCTTAGGAGGGGTGAGCTCCTACAATGAGCAGTTCTTC

d_gene: TRBD2
abundance: .
j_gene: TRBJ2-7
v_gene: TRBV6-4
CDR3aa: CASSIELAGAYEQYF
CDR3nt: TGTGCCAGCAGTATCGAATTAGCGGGAGCCTACGAGCAGTACTTC

d_gene: TRBD2
abundance: .
j_gene: TRBJ2-1
v_gene: TRBV7-2
CDR3aa: CASSLGLAAGEQFF
CDR3nt: TGTGCCAGCAGCTTAGGGCTAGCGGCAGGTGAGCAGTTCTTC

d_gene: .
abundance: .
j_gene: TRBJ1-2
v_gene: TRBV27
CDR3aa: CASSSRGSYGYTF
CDR3nt: TGTGCCAGCAGTAGTAGGGGATCTTATGGCTACACCTTC

d_gene: .
abundance: once
j_gene: TRBJ1-1
v_gene: TRBV19
CDR3aa: CASSIARDTEAFF
CDR3nt: TGTGCCAGTAGTATCGCGAGGGACACTGAAGCTTTCTTT

d_gene: .
abundance: .
j_gene: TRBJ2-1
v_gene: TRBV27
CDR3aa: CASRRTPDVLNEQFF
CDR3nt: TGTGCCAGCAGGCGAACCCCAGACGTACTCAATGAGCAGTTCTTC

d_gene: .
abundance: .
j_gene: TRBJ1-1
v_gene: TRBV12-5
CDR3aa: CASGLVLVGLQANTEAFF
CDR3nt: TGTGCTAGTGGTTTGGTACTCGTGGGACTCCAGGCGAACACTGAAGCTTTCTTT

d_gene: TRBD2
abundance: .
j_gene: TRBJ2-5
v_gene: TRBV7-2
CDR3aa: CASSRGLVGETQYF
CDR3nt: TGTGCCAGCAGCCGCGGACTAGTCGGGGAGACCCAGTACTTC

d_gene: TRBD2
abundance: .
j_gene: TRBJ2-5
v_gene: TRBV6-1
CDR3aa: CASSVGTGGGETQYF
CDR3nt: TGTGCCAGCAGTGTAGGAACGGGAGGCGGGGAGACCCAGTACTTC

d_gene: .
abundance: .
j_gene: TRBJ1-2
v_gene: TRBV7-9
CDR3aa: CASSSHWSYGYTF
CDR3nt: TGTGCCAGCAGCTCCCACTGGAGCTATGGCTACACCTTC

d_gene: TRBD1
abundance: once
j_gene: TRBJ2-5
v_gene: TRBV5-4
CDR3aa: CASSLPGQQIPETQYF
CDR3nt: TGTGCCAGCAGCTTGCCGGGACAGCAGATCCCAGAGACCCAGTACTTC

d_gene: .
abundance: once
j_gene: TRBJ2-5
v_gene: TRBV18
CDR3aa: CASSASQGETQYF
CDR3nt: TGTGCCAGCTCAGCTTCGCAAGGAGAGACCCAGTACTTC

d_gene: .
abundance: once
j_gene: TRBJ2-2
v_gene: TRBV6-1
CDR3aa: CASWPAANTGELFF
CDR3nt: TGTGCCAGCTGGCCAGCGGCCAACACCGGGGAGCTGTTTTTT

d_gene: TRBD1
abundance: .
j_gene: TRBJ1-1
v_gene: TRBV7-8
CDR3aa: CATRQGLNTEAFF
CDR3nt: TGTGCCACACGACAGGGACTGAACACTGAAGCTTTCTTT

d_gene: .
abundance: once
j_gene: TRBJ2-3
v_gene: TRBV7-2
CDR3aa: CASSFEGDTQYF
CDR3nt: TGTGCCAGCAGCTTCGAAGGGGATACGCAGTATTTT

d_gene: TRBD1
abundance: .
j_gene: TRBJ1-2
v_gene: TRBV28
CDR3aa: CASTTRTGVNYGYTF
CDR3nt: TGTGCCAGCACCACGAGGACAGGCGTTAACTATGGCTACACCTTC

d_gene: .
abundance: .
j_gene: TRBJ1-1
v_gene: TRBV18
CDR3aa: CASSPQGYTEAFF
CDR3nt: TGTGCCAGCTCACCCCAGGGGTACACTGAAGCTTTCTTT

d_gene: .
abundance: few
j_gene: TRBJ1-6
v_gene: TRBV5-1
CDR3aa: CASSLPGDGNSPLHF
CDR3nt: TGCGCCAGCAGCTTGCCAGGGGACGGTAATTCACCCCTCCACTTT

d_gene: TRBD1
abundance: .
j_gene: TRBJ2-7
v_gene: TRBV6-1
CDR3aa: CASRDRASYEQYF
CDR3nt: TGTGCCAGCAGGGACAGGGCCTCCTACGAGCAGTACTTC

d_gene: TRBD1
abundance: .
j_gene: TRBJ2-2
v_gene: TRBV5-4
CDR3aa: CASSAVRGQGFPGELFF
CDR3nt: TGTGCCAGCAGCGCTGTTCGGGGACAGGGTTTTCCCGGGGAGCTGTTTTTT

d_gene: .
abundance: .
j_gene: TRBJ2-3
v_gene: TRBV27
CDR3aa: CASSFGGLAATQYF
CDR3nt: TGTGCCAGCAGTTTTGGAGGGCTCGCCGCTACGCAGTATTTT

d_gene: .
abundance: .
j_gene: TRBJ2-5
v_gene: TRBV7-2
CDR3aa: CASSLDGETQYF
CDR3nt: TGTGCCAGCAGCTTAGACGGAGAGACCCAGTACTTC

d_gene: .
abundance: .
j_gene: TRBJ2-5
v_gene: TRBV29-1
CDR3aa: CSVGQGQGTQYF
CDR3nt: TGCAGCGTTGGGCAGGGGCAGGGGACCCAGTACTTC

d_gene: TRBD2
abundance: .
j_gene: TRBJ2-1
v_gene: TRBV18
CDR3aa: CASSPTSGGATGEQFF
CDR3nt: TGTGCCAGCTCACCGACTAGCGGGGGGGCAACCGGTGAGCAGTTCTTC

d_gene: .
abundance: .
j_gene: TRBJ2-2
v_gene: TRBV5-1
CDR3aa: CASPADNTGELFF
CDR3nt: TGCGCCAGTCCCGCGGATAACACCGGGGAGCTGTTTTTT

d_gene: TRBD1
abundance: .
j_gene: TRBJ2-3
v_gene: TRBV5-5
CDR3aa: CASSSRVGTGGTDTQYF
CDR3nt: TGTGCCAGCAGCTCCCGAGTCGGGACAGGGGGCACAGATACGCAGTATTTT

d_gene: .
abundance: .
j_gene: TRBJ2-1
v_gene: TRBV5-1
CDR3aa: CASSLGAPDAVYNEQFF
CDR3nt: TGCGCCAGCAGCTTGGGCGCACCCGATGCTGTTTACAATGAGCAGTTCTTC

d_gene: .
abundance: .
j_gene: TRBJ2-4
v_gene: TRBV27
CDR3aa: CASRPVAKNIQYF
CDR3nt: TGTGCCAGTAGACCAGTAGCCAAAAACATTCAGTACTTC

d_gene: .
abundance: .
j_gene: TRBJ1-1
v_gene: TRBV5-4
CDR3aa: CASSLSWTRDTEAFF
CDR3nt: TGTGCCAGCAGCTTAAGTTGGACCAGGGACACTGAAGCTTTCTTT

d_gene: .
abundance: .
j_gene: TRBJ1-4
v_gene: TRBV18
CDR3aa: CASSPLEDEKLFF
CDR3nt: TGTGCCAGCTCACCCCTTGAAGACGAAAAACTGTTTTTT

d_gene: .
abundance: .
j_gene: TRBJ2-7
v_gene: TRBV11-3
CDR3aa: CASSYGSYEQYF
CDR3nt: TGTGCCAGCAGCTACGGCTCCTACGAGCAGTACTTC

d_gene: .
abundance: .
j_gene: TRBJ1-2
v_gene: TRBV6-1
CDR3aa: CASNPGHLYYGYTF
CDR3nt: TGTGCCAGCAACCCAGGACACCTTTACTATGGCTACACCTTC

d_gene: TRBD1
abundance: .
j_gene: TRBJ1-4
v_gene: TRBV11-2
CDR3aa: CASSLAGGIGGLFF
CDR3nt: TGTGCCAGCAGCTTAGCAGGGGGAATAGGGGGCCTGTTTTTT

d_gene: TRBD2
abundance: .
j_gene: TRBJ2-1
v_gene: TRBV11-3
CDR3aa: CASSKPGGWRDNEQFF
CDR3nt: TGTGCCAGCAGCAAGCCGGGAGGATGGAGGGACAATGAGCAGTTCTTC

d_gene: TRBD1
abundance: .
j_gene: TRBJ1-1
v_gene: TRBV4-3
CDR3aa: CASSPGQGHLTEAFF
CDR3nt: TGCGCCAGCAGCCCGGGACAGGGCCACCTCACTGAAGCTTTCTTT

d_gene: .
abundance: .
j_gene: TRBJ2-6
v_gene: TRBV29-1
CDR3aa: CSVPKGGGGGANVLTF
CDR3nt: TGCAGCGTCCCGAAGGGAGGGGGCGGTGGGGCCAACGTCCTGACTTTC

d_gene: TRBD2
abundance: .
j_gene: TRBJ2-7
v_gene: TRBV18
CDR3aa: CASSQTSGDSYEQYF
CDR3nt: TGTGCCAGCTCACAAACTAGCGGGGACTCCTACGAGCAGTACTTC

d_gene: .
abundance: .
j_gene: TRBJ2-2
v_gene: TRBV27
CDR3aa: CASSFWLAPDTGELFF
CDR3nt: TGTGCCAGCAGTTTCTGGCTAGCGCCTGACACCGGGGAGCTGTTTTTT

d_gene: .
abundance: once
j_gene: TRBJ1-1
v_gene: TRBV9
CDR3aa: CASSVVTQNTEAFF
CDR3nt: TGTGCCAGCAGCGTAGTGACCCAGAACACTGAAGCTTTCTTT

d_gene: TRBD2
abundance: .
j_gene: TRBJ2-2
v_gene: TRBV28
CDR3aa: CASLSGGVNTGELFF
CDR3nt: TGTGCCAGCTTAAGCGGGGGAGTGAACACCGGGGAGCTGTTTTTT

d_gene: .
abundance: .
j_gene: TRBJ2-2
v_gene: TRBV18
CDR3aa: CASSLTSGGELFF
CDR3nt: TGTGCCAGCTCCCTTACGAGTGGCGGGGAGCTGTTTTTT

d_gene: .
abundance: once
j_gene: TRBJ2-1
v_gene: TRBV5-1
CDR3aa: CASSLAVSGNEQFF
CDR3nt: TGCGCCAGCAGCTTGGCCGTAAGCGGCAATGAGCAGTTCTTC

d_gene: .
abundance: .
j_gene: TRBJ1-1
v_gene: TRBV4-1
CDR3aa: CASSQPASGVGMLNTEAFF
CDR3nt: TGCGCCAGCAGCCAGCCCGCCTCGGGGGTGGGAATGTTGAACACTGAAGCTTTCTTT

d_gene: TRBD1
abundance: .
j_gene: TRBJ1-1
v_gene: TRBV11-2
CDR3aa: CASSKPGTGIGWEAFF
CDR3nt: TGTGCCAGCAGCAAACCTGGGACAGGAATTGGCTGGGAAGCTTTCTTT

d_gene: TRBD1
abundance: .
j_gene: TRBJ2-7
v_gene: TRBV11-3
CDR3aa: CASSSEGQGSYEQYF
CDR3nt: TGTGCCAGCAGCTCAGAGGGACAGGGTAGCTACGAGCAGTACTTC

d_gene: TRBD2
abundance: .
j_gene: TRBJ2-2
v_gene: TRBV30
CDR3aa: CAVTRGGRTGELFF
CDR3nt: TGTGCCGTAACGCGGGGGGGCCGGACCGGGGAGCTGTTTTTT

d_gene: .
abundance: .
j_gene: TRBJ2-7
v_gene: TRBV15
CDR3aa: CATSRGGRTFLYEQYF
CDR3nt: TGTGCCACCAGCAGAGGGGGGCGAACATTCTTGTACGAGCAGTACTTC

d_gene: .
abundance: few
j_gene: TRBJ2-2
v_gene: TRBV2
CDR3aa: CASSAQGSGELFF
CDR3nt: TGTGCCAGCAGCGCTCAGGGAAGCGGGGAGCTGTTTTTT